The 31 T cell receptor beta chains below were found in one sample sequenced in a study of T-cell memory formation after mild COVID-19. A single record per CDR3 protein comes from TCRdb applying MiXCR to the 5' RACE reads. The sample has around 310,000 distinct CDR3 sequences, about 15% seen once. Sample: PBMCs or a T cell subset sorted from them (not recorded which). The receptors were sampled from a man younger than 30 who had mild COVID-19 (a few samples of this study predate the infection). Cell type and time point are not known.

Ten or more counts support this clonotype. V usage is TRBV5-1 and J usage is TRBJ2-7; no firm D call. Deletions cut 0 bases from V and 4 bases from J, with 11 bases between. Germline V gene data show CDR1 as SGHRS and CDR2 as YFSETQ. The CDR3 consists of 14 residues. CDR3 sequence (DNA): TGCGCCAGCAGCTTGGAGTGGCAAGGTTACGAGCAGTACTTC. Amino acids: CASSLEWQGYEQYF.

The CDR3 nucleotides read TGTGCCAGCAGCTTAGGGGGGACAGTTAATTCACCCCTCCACTTT. It yields the protein CASSLGGTVNSPLHF. The chain recombines TRBV7-2 with TRBJ1-6; 7 bases match TRBD1. In germline, CDR1 is SGHTA, CDR2 FQGNSA. There are 15 residues in the CDR3. V lost 1 base, J lost 6 bases, and 3 bases stayed unmatched.

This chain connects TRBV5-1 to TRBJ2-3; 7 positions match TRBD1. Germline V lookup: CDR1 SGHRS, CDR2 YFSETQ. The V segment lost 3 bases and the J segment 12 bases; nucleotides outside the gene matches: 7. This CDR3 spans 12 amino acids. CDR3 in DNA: TGCGCCAGCAGCTGGGACAGATCTCCACAGTATTTT. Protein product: CASSWDRSPQYF.

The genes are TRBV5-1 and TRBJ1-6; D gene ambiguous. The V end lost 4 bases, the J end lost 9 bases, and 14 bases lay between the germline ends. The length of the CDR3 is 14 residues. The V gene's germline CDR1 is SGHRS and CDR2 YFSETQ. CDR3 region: CASSPDDPSSPLHF. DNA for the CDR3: TGCGCCAGCAGCCCAGACGACCCGTCTTCACCCCTCCACTTT.

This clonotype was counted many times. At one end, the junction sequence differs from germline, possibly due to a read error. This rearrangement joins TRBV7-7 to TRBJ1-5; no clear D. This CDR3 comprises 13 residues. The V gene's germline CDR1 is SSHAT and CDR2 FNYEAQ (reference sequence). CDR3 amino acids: CASSLRLDQPQHF. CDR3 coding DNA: TGTGCTAGCAGCTTAAGGCTCGATCAGCCCCAGCATTTT.

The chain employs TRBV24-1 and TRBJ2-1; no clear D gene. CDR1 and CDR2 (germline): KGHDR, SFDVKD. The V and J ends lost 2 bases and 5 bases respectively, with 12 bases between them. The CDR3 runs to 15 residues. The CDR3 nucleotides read TGTGCCACCAGTGATTCGGTCCCAAGCCACAATGAGCAGTTCTTC. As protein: CATSDSVPSHNEQFF.

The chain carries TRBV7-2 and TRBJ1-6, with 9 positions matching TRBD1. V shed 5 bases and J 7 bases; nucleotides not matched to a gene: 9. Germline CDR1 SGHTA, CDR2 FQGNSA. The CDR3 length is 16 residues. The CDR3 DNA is TGTGCCAGCAGCCCCCGTTCGACAGGGGGGAATTCACCCCTCCACTTT. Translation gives CASSPRSTGGNSPLHF.

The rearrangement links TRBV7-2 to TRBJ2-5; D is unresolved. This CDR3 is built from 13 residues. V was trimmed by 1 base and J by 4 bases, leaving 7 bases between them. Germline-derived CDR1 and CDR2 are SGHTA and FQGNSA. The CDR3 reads CASSLVGPETQYF. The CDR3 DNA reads TGTGCCAGCAGCTTAGTAGGGCCAGAGACCCAGTACTTC.

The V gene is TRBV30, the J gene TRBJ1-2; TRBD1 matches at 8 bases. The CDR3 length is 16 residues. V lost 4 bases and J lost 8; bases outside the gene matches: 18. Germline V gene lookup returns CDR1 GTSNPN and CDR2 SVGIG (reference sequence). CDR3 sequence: CAWKFGSGGAERGYTF. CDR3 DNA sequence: TGTGCCTGGAAATTCGGGTCAGGGGGCGCCGAAAGGGGCTACACCTTC. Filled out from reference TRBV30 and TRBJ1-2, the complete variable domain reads SQTIHQWPATLVQPVGSPLSLECTVEGTSNPNLYWYRQAAGRGLQLLFYSVGIGQISSEVPQNLSASRPQDRQFILSSKKLLLSDSGFYLCAWKFGSGGAERGYTFGSGTRLTVV.

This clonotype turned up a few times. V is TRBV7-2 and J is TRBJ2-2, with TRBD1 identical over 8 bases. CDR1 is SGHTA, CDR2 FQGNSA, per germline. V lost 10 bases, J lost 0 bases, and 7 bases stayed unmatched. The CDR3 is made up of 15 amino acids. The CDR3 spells CATQRTGPNTGELFF. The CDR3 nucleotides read TGTGCCACCCAGAGGACAGGGCCGAACACCGGGGAGCTGTTTTTT.

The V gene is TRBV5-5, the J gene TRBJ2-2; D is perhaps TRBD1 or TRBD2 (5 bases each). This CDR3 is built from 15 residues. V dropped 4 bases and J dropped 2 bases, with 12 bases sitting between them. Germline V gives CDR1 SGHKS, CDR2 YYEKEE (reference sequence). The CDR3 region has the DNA TGTGCCAGCAGCAGAGGGACGGCTAACACCGGGGAGCTGTTTTTT. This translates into CASSRGTANTGELFF.

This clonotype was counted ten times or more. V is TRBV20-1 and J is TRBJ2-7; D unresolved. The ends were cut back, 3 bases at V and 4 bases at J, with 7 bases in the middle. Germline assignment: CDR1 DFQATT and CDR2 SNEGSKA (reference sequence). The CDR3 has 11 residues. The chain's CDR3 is CSASKQYEQYV. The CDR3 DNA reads TGCAGTGCTAGTAAGCAGTACGAGCAGTACGTC.

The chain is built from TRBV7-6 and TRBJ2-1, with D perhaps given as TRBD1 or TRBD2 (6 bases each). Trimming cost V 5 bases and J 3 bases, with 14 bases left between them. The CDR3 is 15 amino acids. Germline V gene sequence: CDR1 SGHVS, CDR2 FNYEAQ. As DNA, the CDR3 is TGTGCCAGCAGCGCCGGGGGCGCGCTCTACAATGAGCAGTTCTTC. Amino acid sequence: CASSAGGALYNEQFF. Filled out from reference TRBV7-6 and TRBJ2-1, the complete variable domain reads GAGVSQSPRYKVTKRGQDVALRCDPISGHVSLYWYRQALGQGPEFLTYFNYEAQQDKSGLPNDRFSAERPEGSISTLTIQRTEQRDSAMYRCASSAGGALYNEQFFGPGTRLTVL.

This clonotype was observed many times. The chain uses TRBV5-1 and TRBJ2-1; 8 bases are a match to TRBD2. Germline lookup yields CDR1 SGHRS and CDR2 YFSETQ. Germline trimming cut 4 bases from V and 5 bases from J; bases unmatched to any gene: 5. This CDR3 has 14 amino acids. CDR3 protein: CASSPSGSNNEQFF. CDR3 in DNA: TGCGCCAGCAGCCCGAGCGGGAGCAACAATGAGCAGTTCTTC.

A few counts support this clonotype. CDR3 nucleotides: TGTGCCAGCAGCGATGACAGGGGCGGGAGTGGCTACACCTTC. It codes for CASSDDRGGSGYTF. The V gene is TRBV5-4, the J gene TRBJ1-2; 8 bases fit TRBD1. This CDR3 is built from 14 residues. Germline CDR1 and CDR2: SGHNT and YYREEE (reference sequence). The junction had 9 bases not matched to a gene; V was cut back by 4 bases and J by 7 bases.

The CDR3 is CASSFLAGGSDTQYF. Here the CDR3 DNA reads TGTGCCAGCAGTTTTCTAGCAGGAGGGTCGGATACGCAGTATTTT. The chain combines TRBV27 with TRBJ2-3, with D possibly TRBD2 on 6 matching bases. The V end was cut by 3 bases, the J end by 6 bases, with 16 bases between. The CDR3 is 15 residues long. The germline V gene has CDR1 MNHEY and CDR2 SMNVEV (reference sequence).

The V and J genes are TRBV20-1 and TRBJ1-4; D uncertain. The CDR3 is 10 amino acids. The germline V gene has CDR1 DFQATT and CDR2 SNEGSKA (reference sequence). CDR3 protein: CRAKNEKLFF. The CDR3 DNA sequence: TGCAGAGCAAAAAATGAAAAACTGTTTTTT.

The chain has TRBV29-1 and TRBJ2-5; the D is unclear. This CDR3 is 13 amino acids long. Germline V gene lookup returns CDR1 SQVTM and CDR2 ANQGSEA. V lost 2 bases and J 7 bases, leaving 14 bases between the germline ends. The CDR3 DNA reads TGCAGCGTTGAATTGGGCGTACCACCGACCCAGTACTTC. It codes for CSVELGVPPTQYF.

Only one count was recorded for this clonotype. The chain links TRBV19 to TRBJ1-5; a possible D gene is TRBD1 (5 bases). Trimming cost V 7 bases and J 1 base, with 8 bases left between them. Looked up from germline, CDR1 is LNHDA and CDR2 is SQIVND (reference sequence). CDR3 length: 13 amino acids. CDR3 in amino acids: CASKTESNQPQHF. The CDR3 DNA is TGTGCCAGTAAGACAGAAAGCAATCAGCCCCAGCATTTT.

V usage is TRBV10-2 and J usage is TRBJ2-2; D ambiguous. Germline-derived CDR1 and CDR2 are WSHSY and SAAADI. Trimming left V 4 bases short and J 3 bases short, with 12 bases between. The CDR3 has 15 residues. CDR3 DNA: TGCGCCAGCAGTGCTCGCGGCGGTTACACCGGGGAGCTGTTTTTT. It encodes CASSARGGYTGELFF.

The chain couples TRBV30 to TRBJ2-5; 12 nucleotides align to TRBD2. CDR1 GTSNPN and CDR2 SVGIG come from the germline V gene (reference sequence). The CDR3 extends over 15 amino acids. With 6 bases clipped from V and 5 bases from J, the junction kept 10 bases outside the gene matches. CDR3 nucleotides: TGTGCCTGCCTACTAGCGGGGGGTTATGGGGAGACCCAGTACTTC. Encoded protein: CACLLAGGYGETQYF. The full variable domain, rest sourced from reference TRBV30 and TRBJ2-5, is SQTIHQWPATLVQPVGSPLSLECTVEGTSNPNLYWYRQAAGRGLQLLFYSVGIGQISSEVPQNLSASRPQDRQFILSSKKLLLSDSGFYLCACLLAGGYGETQYFGPGTRLLVL.

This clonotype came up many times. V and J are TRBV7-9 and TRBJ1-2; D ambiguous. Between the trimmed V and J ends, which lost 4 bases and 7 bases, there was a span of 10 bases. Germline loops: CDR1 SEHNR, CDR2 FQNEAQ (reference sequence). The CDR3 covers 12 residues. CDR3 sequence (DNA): TGTGCCAGCAGCTCTACGGACCTTGGCTACACCTTC. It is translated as CASSSTDLGYTF.

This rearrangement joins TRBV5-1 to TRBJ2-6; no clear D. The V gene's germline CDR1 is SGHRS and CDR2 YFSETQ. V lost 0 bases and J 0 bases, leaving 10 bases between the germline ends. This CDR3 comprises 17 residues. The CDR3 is CASSLGSTPSGANVLTF. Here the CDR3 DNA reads TGCGCCAGCAGCTTGGGGAGTACTCCCTCTGGGGCCAACGTCCTGACTTTC.

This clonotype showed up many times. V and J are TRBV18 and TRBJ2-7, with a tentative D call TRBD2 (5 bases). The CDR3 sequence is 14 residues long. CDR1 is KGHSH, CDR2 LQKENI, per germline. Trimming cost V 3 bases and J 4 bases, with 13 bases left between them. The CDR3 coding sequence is TGTGCCAGCTCACCGGCGGGCACCGCTTACGAGCAGTACTTC. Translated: CASSPAGTAYEQYF.

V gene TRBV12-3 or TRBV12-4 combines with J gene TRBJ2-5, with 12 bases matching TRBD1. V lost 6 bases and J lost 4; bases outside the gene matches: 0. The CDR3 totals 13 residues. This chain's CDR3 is CASRGQGAETQYF. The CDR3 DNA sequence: TGTGCCAGCAGGGGACAGGGGGCAGAGACCCAGTACTTC.

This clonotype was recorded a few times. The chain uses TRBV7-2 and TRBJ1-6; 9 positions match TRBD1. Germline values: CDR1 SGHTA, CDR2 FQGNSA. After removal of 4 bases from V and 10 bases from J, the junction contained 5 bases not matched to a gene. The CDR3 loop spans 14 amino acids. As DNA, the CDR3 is TGTGCCAGCAGCTCTTTACAGGGGGCCTCACCCCTCCACTTT. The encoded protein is CASSSLQGASPLHF.

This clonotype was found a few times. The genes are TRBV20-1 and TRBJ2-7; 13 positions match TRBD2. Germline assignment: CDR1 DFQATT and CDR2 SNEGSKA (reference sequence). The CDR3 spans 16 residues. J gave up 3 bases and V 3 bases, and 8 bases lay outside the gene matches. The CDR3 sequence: CSASPTSGGSGYEQYF. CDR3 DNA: TGCAGTGCTAGCCCGACTAGCGGGGGGTCCGGCTACGAGCAGTACTTC.

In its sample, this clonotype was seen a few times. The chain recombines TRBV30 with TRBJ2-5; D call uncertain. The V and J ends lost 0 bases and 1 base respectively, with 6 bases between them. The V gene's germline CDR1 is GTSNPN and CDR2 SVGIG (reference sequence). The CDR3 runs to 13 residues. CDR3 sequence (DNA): TGTGCCTGGAGTGTACAGACCCAAGAGACCCAGTACTTC. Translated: CAWSVQTQETQYF. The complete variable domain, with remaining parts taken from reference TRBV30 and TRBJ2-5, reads SQTIHQWPATLVQPVGSPLSLECTVEGTSNPNLYWYRQAAGRGLQLLFYSVGIGQISSEVPQNLSASRPQDRQFILSSKKLLLSDSGFYLCAWSVQTQETQYFGPGTRLLVL.

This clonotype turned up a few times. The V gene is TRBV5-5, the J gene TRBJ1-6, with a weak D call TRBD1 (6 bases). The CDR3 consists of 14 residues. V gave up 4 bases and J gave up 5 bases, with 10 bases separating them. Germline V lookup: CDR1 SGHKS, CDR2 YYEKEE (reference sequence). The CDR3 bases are TGTGCCAGCAGCCGAAGGGGGGATAATTCACCCCTCCACTTT. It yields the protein CASSRRGDNSPLHF.

The CDR3: CASSRTSGGATSTDTQYF. The CDR3 DNA reads as TGTGCCAGCAGCCGCACTAGCGGGGGGGCCACTAGCACAGATACGCAGTATTTT. The V and J genes are TRBV7-9 and TRBJ2-3, with 13 bases fitting TRBD2. The CDR3 extends over 18 amino acids. J lost 0 bases, V lost 5 bases, and 8 bases had no gene match. Germline V lookup: CDR1 SEHNR, CDR2 FQNEAQ (reference sequence).

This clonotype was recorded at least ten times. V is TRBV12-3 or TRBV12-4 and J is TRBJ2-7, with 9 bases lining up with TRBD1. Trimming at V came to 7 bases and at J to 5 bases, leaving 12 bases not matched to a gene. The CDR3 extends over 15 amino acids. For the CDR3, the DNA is TGTGCCAGCACCATGACAGGGGGATCTTGGCACGAGCAGTACTTC. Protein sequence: CASTMTGGSWHEQYF.